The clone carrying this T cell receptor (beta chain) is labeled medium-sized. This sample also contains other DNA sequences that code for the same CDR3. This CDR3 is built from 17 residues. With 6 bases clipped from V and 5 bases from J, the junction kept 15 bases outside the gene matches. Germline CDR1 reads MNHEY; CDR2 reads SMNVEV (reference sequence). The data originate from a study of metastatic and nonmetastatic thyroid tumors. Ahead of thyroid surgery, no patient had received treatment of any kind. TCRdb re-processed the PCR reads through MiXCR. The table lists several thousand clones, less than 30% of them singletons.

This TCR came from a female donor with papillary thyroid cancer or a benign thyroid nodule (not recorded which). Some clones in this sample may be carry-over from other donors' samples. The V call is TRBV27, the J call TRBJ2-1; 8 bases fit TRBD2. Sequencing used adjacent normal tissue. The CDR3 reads CASSRTPAGAPHNEQFF. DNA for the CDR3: TGTGCCAGCAGCCGGACCCCAGCGGGAGCCCCCCACAATGAGCAGTTCTTC.